The rows below give T cell receptor beta chains drawn from one sample of a study of shared clonotypes between healthy human individuals. Profiled with immunoSEQ multiplex PCR; TCRdb holds only in-frame clones, not every one. The sample lists fewer than 2.5 million clones; approximately 94% were seen once. The sequencing sample was made of naive CD4+ T cells from PBMCs. These receptors originate from a man younger than 30 in good health. Some clones in this sample may be carry-over from other donors' samples. The conserved cysteine and the conserved F or W are not part of the CDR3 here.

j_call: TRBJ1-3
v_call: TRBV4-2
cdr3_aa: ASSIRPGTGNTIY

j_call: TRBJ2-5
v_call: TRBV7-9
cdr3_aa: ASSPGMYQETQY

j_call: TRBJ2-5
v_call: TRBV10-3
cdr3_aa: AIRRGQGKTGQETQY

j_call: TRBJ2-5
v_call: TRBV5-1
cdr3_aa: ASSSQTGGQETQY

j_call: TRBJ1-5
v_call: TRBV28
cdr3_aa: ASSLRGPNQPQH

j_call: TRBJ1-5
v_call: TRBV28
cdr3_aa: ASSWPAGANQPQH

j_call: TRBJ1-1
v_call: TRBV19
cdr3_aa: ASTHPSGGGTEAF

j_call: TRBJ1-3
v_call: TRBV19
cdr3_aa: ASRDRASGNTIY

j_call: TRBJ1-2
v_call: TRBV5-5
cdr3_aa: ASSSHPSGNYGYT

j_call: TRBJ1-3
v_call: TRBV19
cdr3_aa: ASFNLGSSGNTIY

j_call: TRBJ1-2
v_call: TRBV28
cdr3_aa: ASGGNYGYT

j_call: TRBJ2-5
v_call: TRBV11-1
cdr3_aa: ASSPTRGEETQY

j_call: TRBJ2-7
v_call: TRBV11-1
cdr3_aa: ASSFTGIYEQY

j_call: TRBJ1-1
v_call: TRBV28
cdr3_aa: ASSLLTGMNTEAF

j_call: TRBJ1-1
v_call: TRBV29-1
cdr3_aa: SVQGQNTEAF

j_call: TRBJ1-3
v_call: TRBV18
cdr3_aa: ASSPLFGTQTGNTIY

j_call: TRBJ2-7
v_call: TRBV5-1
cdr3_aa: ASSSDSTYEQY

j_call: TRBJ2-3
v_call: TRBV5-6
cdr3_aa: ASSFGTGGGDTQY